This T cell receptor beta chain originates from a study of shared clonotypes between healthy human individuals. Whole-study results and caveats: Clonotypes which were not shared had lower generation probabilities than clonotypes that all four donors shared.

Researchers divided each subset's genomic DNA evenly across several immunoSEQ plates. Replicate PCRs run on sorted subsets employed 200 to 250 ng DNA, some 33,000 T cell genomes. TCRdb's copy holds only in-frame clones and misses some; the assay was immunoSEQ multiplex PCR. The data show some 2.1 million clones, about 95% seen once. Trimming cost V 4 bases and J 7 bases, with 20 bases left between them. The germline CDR1 and CDR2 sequences are SGHDT and YYEEEE. The CDR3 is 15 amino acids. Turning to this clone: Its antigen is unknown.

CD8 cells regarded as naive lacked CD45RO, were positively chosen for CCR7, and omitted terminally differentiated effector memory CD45RA+ cells. V is TRBV5-6 and J is TRBJ1-2; D is undetermined. Specimen: naive CD8+ T cells sorted from blood. The clonotype was recovered from a young man in good health. CDR3 bases: TGTGCCAGCAGCAGTGGCGAACAGTCTCGGCGTGGCTACACCTTC. Protein product: CASSSGEQSRRGYTF.